This is a list of T cell receptor beta chains from one sample in a study of blood T cells in healthy people across ages. TCRdb recomputed calls from the 5' RACE reads with MiXCR, one row per CDR3 protein. The sample records about 1.6 million distinct CDR3 sequences, almost 35% being singletons. Sequences were obtained from blood. These receptors were taken from a woman between 25 and 40 years old in good health. CDR3s include the opening cysteine and the closing phenylalanine or tryptophan. Fields, in order: J gene, V gene, clone size, D gene, CDR3 DNA, CDR3 protein. A D gene is named only where the DNA matches it firmly. Only some rows state a clone size, as once, few, many or a class for expanded clones.

J: TRBJ2-5; V: TRBV13; size: few; D: .; DNA: TGTGCCAGCAGCTTAGTATACAGGACCCAGTACTTC; CDR3: CASSLVYRTQYF
J: TRBJ2-1; V: TRBV27; size: .; D: TRBD2; DNA: TGTGCCAGCGGTGGGCTAGCGGGTTCCTATGAGCAGTTCTTC; CDR3: CASGGLAGSYEQFF
J: TRBJ1-2; V: TRBV5-1; size: many; D: .; DNA: TGCGCCGGACACTTTGGCTACACCTTC; CDR3: CAGHFGYTF
J: TRBJ1-2; V: TRBV29-1; size: .; D: .; DNA: TGCAGCGTTGTAGTCCCTGATCGGGGTGCGGGAGCTTCCGGCTACACCTTC; CDR3: CSVVVPDRGAGASGYTF
J: TRBJ2-7; V: TRBV14; size: .; D: .; DNA: TGTGCCAGCAGCCAAGACTGGGGCGGCGAGCAGTACTTC; CDR3: CASSQDWGGEQYF
J: TRBJ2-1; V: TRBV6-1; size: .; D: TRBD1; DNA: TGTGCCAGCAGTGAAGGTAGAGTCGGGGACAGGGGCATCAATGAGCAGTTCTTC; CDR3: CASSEGRVGDRGINEQFF
J: TRBJ2-5; V: TRBV7-7; size: few; D: .; DNA: TGTGCCAGCAGCCCGGCGGGGGCCCATCCAGAGACCCAGTACTTC; CDR3: CASSPAGAHPETQYF
J: TRBJ1-2; V: TRBV2; size: few; D: .; DNA: TGTGCCAGCAGTGACGGGCGCTATGGCTACACCTTC; CDR3: CASSDGRYGYTF
J: TRBJ2-5; V: TRBV4-1; size: .; D: TRBD2; DNA: TGCGCCAGCAGCCAAGTCCCTGGACTAGGGCGAGAGACCCAGTACTTC; CDR3: CASSQVPGLGRETQYF
J: TRBJ2-5; V: TRBV2; size: few; D: .; DNA: TGTGCCAGCAGGAAAGGTGGCGGGGGCGGAGAGACCCAGTACTTC; CDR3: CASRKGGGGGETQYF
J: TRBJ2-1; V: TRBV7-2; size: .; D: .; DNA: TGTGCCGGCAGCCTATTTAGGGGGAGGGCCTTGGATGAGCAGTTCTTC; CDR3: CAGSLFRGRALDEQFF
J: TRBJ1-5; V: TRBV2; size: few; D: TRBD1; DNA: TGTGCCAGCAGTGAAGCGCCCCGACAGGGAGGTCAGCCCCAGCATTTT; CDR3: CASSEAPRQGGQPQHF
J: TRBJ2-5; V: TRBV15; size: .; D: TRBD2; DNA: TGTGCCACCAGCAGAGCCCCGGGGACTACCAGAGAAACCCAGTACTTC; CDR3: CATSRAPGTTRETQYF
J: TRBJ2-7; V: TRBV20-1; size: .; D: .; DNA: TGCAGTGCCACGACAGGAACCGTCTACGAGCAGTACTTC; CDR3: CSATTGTVYEQYF
J: TRBJ1-2; V: TRBV9; size: .; D: .; DNA: TGTGCCAGCAGCGTAGAGGCCAGACACTATGGCTACACCTTC; CDR3: CASSVEARHYGYTF
J: TRBJ1-6; V: TRBV10-3; size: .; D: .; DNA: TGTGCCATCAGTGAGCTGAGGGACCAGAATTCACCCCTCCACTTT; CDR3: CAISELRDQNSPLHF
J: TRBJ2-7; V: TRBV20-1; size: .; D: .; DNA: TGCAGTGCAAAGAGGTCGGGCAAATACGAGCAGTACTTC; CDR3: CSAKRSGKYEQYF
J: TRBJ2-7; V: TRBV4-1; size: few; D: TRBD1; DNA: TGCGCCAGCAGCCAAGCGGACAGGGGATCCTACGAGCAGTACTTC; CDR3: CASSQADRGSYEQYF
J: TRBJ2-1; V: TRBV6-6; size: few; D: .; DNA: TGTGCCAGCAGTTATGCAGGGACCTACAATGAGCAGTTCTTC; CDR3: CASSYAGTYNEQFF
J: TRBJ1-2; V: TRBV7-9; size: few; D: .; DNA: TGTGCCAGCAGCGCAGGCCCGGGGAACTATGGCTACACCTTC; CDR3: CASSAGPGNYGYTF
J: TRBJ2-3; V: TRBV5-6; size: few; D: TRBD2; DNA: TGTGCCAGCAGCTTACTAGCGGGATCCATCACAGATACGCAGTATTTT; CDR3: CASSLLAGSITDTQYF
J: TRBJ2-7; V: TRBV5-1; size: few; D: TRBD1; DNA: TGCGCCAGCAGCTCCTCTGGACAGGGTAAAAGGCTGTACTTC; CDR3: CASSSSGQGKRLYF
J: TRBJ2-1; V: TRBV20-1; size: few; D: .; DNA: TGCAGTGCTGCCGGGACTGACTACAATGAGCAGTTCTTC; CDR3: CSAAGTDYNEQFF
J: TRBJ2-7; V: TRBV5-1; size: few; D: TRBD1; DNA: TGCGCCAGCAGCCTCACAGGGGGCCACGAGCAGTACTTC; CDR3: CASSLTGGHEQYF
J: TRBJ2-5; V: TRBV5-5; size: many; D: .; DNA: TGTGCCAGCAGCTTGGTGGCCGGCAAGGAGACCCAGTACTTC; CDR3: CASSLVAGKETQYF
J: TRBJ2-7; V: TRBV14; size: .; D: .; DNA: TGTGCCAGCAGCCAAGGGCACACGGGAGTAAGGACCTACGAGCAGTACTTC; CDR3: CASSQGHTGVRTYEQYF
J: TRBJ2-7; V: TRBV20-1; size: .; D: TRBD1; DNA: TGCAGTGCCTTTTTGGGACAGGGCTACGAGCAGTACTTC; CDR3: CSAFLGQGYEQYF
J: TRBJ2-7; V: TRBV28; size: once; D: .; DNA: TGTGCCAGCGACACGCGGACCGCAACCTACGAGCAGTACTTC; CDR3: CASDTRTATYEQYF
J: TRBJ2-6; V: TRBV5-1; size: few; D: .; DNA: TGCGCCAGCAGCTTTTCGACAGTTTCTGGGGCCAACGTCCTGACTTTC; CDR3: CASSFSTVSGANVLTF
J: TRBJ1-4; V: TRBV20-1; size: .; D: .; DNA: TGCAGTGCTGAGCGGGGCCAGTTTGCTGAAAAACTGTTTTTT; CDR3: CSAERGQFAEKLFF
J: TRBJ2-7; V: TRBV6-1; size: few; D: TRBD1; DNA: TGTGCCAGCAAGGGGGCCGGGACGGTCTCCTACGAGCAGTACTTC; CDR3: CASKGAGTVSYEQYF
J: TRBJ1-6; V: TRBV6-5; size: many; D: TRBD1; DNA: TGTGCCAGCAGTTACTCAGGGGGCTCGGACAATTCACCCCTCCACTTT; CDR3: CASSYSGGSDNSPLHF
J: TRBJ1-5; V: TRBV20-1; size: .; D: .; DNA: TGCAGTGCTAGGGCGGGGAGCCATCAGCCCCAGCATTTT; CDR3: CSARAGSHQPQHF
J: TRBJ1-2; V: TRBV2; size: .; D: .; DNA: TGTGCCAGCAGCGGGACCAAAGATAGGGGCTACACCTTC; CDR3: CASSGTKDRGYTF
J: TRBJ1-4; V: TRBV6-4; size: .; D: .; DNA: TGTGCCCCAGAGCTCCGTAGCCTTCCTGAAAAACTGTTTTTT; CDR3: CAPELRSLPEKLFF
J: TRBJ2-1; V: TRBV30; size: .; D: .; DNA: TGTGCCTGTGAGGTGACCCCAGCCACCCACAATGAGCAGTTCTTC; CDR3: CACEVTPATHNEQFF
J: TRBJ2-7; V: TRBV6-1; size: .; D: TRBD1; DNA: TGTGCCAGCCGAGCCAGACAGGGAACCTACGAGCAGTACTTC; CDR3: CASRARQGTYEQYF
J: TRBJ2-7; V: TRBV25-1; size: .; D: .; DNA: TGTGCCAGCAGTCAGGAAGGAGATAAATGCTACGAGCAGTACTTC; CDR3: CASSQEGDKCYEQYF
J: TRBJ1-4; V: TRBV6-2/TRBV6-3; size: .; D: TRBD1; DNA: TGTGCCAGCAGTTACCACGGACAGGGGGTTGAAAAACTGTTTTTT; CDR3: CASSYHGQGVEKLFF
J: TRBJ2-1; V: TRBV7-6; size: .; D: .; DNA: TGTGCCGGCAGCTTACGCGGGATGGACAATGAGCAGTTCTTC; CDR3: CAGSLRGMDNEQFF
J: TRBJ2-7; V: TRBV5-1; size: few; D: .; DNA: TGCGCCAGCAGCTTGTCGGGAGAGTCCTACAATGAGCAGTACTTC; CDR3: CASSLSGESYNEQYF
J: TRBJ2-3; V: TRBV11-2; size: .; D: TRBD2; DNA: TGTGCCAGCAGCTTACCTCTTAGACTAGCGCGACCCGGCGTTAGGGGAGATACGCAGTATTTT; CDR3: CASSLPLRLARPGVRGDTQYF
J: TRBJ2-1; V: TRBV4-1; size: few; D: TRBD2; DNA: TGCGCCAGCAGCCAAGATCCGTCTAGCGGGAGTCACAATGAGCAGTTCTTC; CDR3: CASSQDPSSGSHNEQFF
J: TRBJ2-7; V: TRBV2; size: .; D: TRBD1; DNA: TGTGCCAGCAGGAAGGGACAGACCTACGAGCAGTACTTC; CDR3: CASRKGQTYEQYF
J: TRBJ2-1; V: TRBV6-2/TRBV6-3; size: .; D: .; DNA: TGTGCCAGCAGTTTCGCCGGTAGCGAAAGCTCCTACAATGAGCAGTTCTTC; CDR3: CASSFAGSESSYNEQFF
J: TRBJ2-7; V: TRBV27; size: .; D: TRBD2; DNA: TGTGCCAGCAGTTTTGGCGACGGGCGGGAGGGCCACGGCTACGAGCAGTACTTC; CDR3: CASSFGDGREGHGYEQYF
J: TRBJ2-5; V: TRBV11-2; size: .; D: TRBD2; DNA: TGTGCCAGCAGCTTTAGCGGGAGTCCTCGTGAGACCCAGTACTTC; CDR3: CASSFSGSPRETQYF
J: TRBJ1-2; V: TRBV4-1; size: .; D: TRBD1; DNA: TGCGCCAGCAGACAGACCGGGACAGGGAAGTTTGGCTACACCTTC; CDR3: CASRQTGTGKFGYTF
J: TRBJ2-1; V: TRBV7-3; size: .; D: .; DNA: TGTGCCAGCAGCAAAAGCACCTTTAGCTCCTACGATGAGCAGTTCTTC; CDR3: CASSKSTFSSYDEQFF
J: TRBJ2-1; V: TRBV25-1; size: few; D: .; DNA: TGTGCCAGCAATGTTTTGGATGAGCAGTTCTTC; CDR3: CASNVLDEQFF
J: TRBJ2-7; V: TRBV3-1; size: .; D: .; DNA: TGTGCCAGCAGCCGCACCCTCCTAGGAGACCAGTACTTC; CDR3: CASSRTLLGDQYF
J: TRBJ2-7; V: TRBV27; size: few; D: .; DNA: TGTGCCAGCAGTTTAGCCCCCGGCGGGGTCTCCTACGAGCAGTACTTC; CDR3: CASSLAPGGVSYEQYF
J: TRBJ2-3; V: TRBV27; size: few; D: .; DNA: TGTGCCAGCAGTTTATGGGCCGGGGGTACGCAGTATTTT; CDR3: CASSLWAGGTQYF
J: TRBJ1-5; V: TRBV20-1; size: .; D: .; DNA: TGCAGTGCTAGAGCGAGGGACAATCAGCCCCAGCATTTT; CDR3: CSARARDNQPQHF
J: TRBJ2-1; V: TRBV15; size: .; D: TRBD2; DNA: TGTGCCACCAGCAGAGACCTAGCGGGTCCTCAAGGTAAGCAGTTCTTC; CDR3: CATSRDLAGPQGKQFF
J: TRBJ2-1; V: TRBV25-1; size: few; D: .; DNA: TGTGCCAGCGGCGCCTCAGGGTTCCATGAGCAGTTCTTC; CDR3: CASGASGFHEQFF
J: TRBJ1-2; V: TRBV28; size: .; D: .; DNA: TGTGCCAGCAGTTTACCCCCAGGGTTCTATGGCTACACCTTC; CDR3: CASSLPPGFYGYTF
J: TRBJ1-1; V: TRBV7-9; size: once; D: .; DNA: TGTGCCAGCAGCTCCCACGGATCTGACTCTGAAGCTTTCTTT; CDR3: CASSSHGSDSEAFF
J: TRBJ2-1; V: TRBV29-1; size: few; D: .; DNA: TGCAGCGTTGACCTGGGGGCCTACAATGAGCAGTTCTTC; CDR3: CSVDLGAYNEQFF
J: TRBJ2-3; V: TRBV20-1; size: .; D: .; DNA: TGCAGTGCTAGTGGGCCAGGGGCAGATACGCAGTATTTT; CDR3: CSASGPGADTQYF